This T cell receptor beta chain was documented in a study of cytomegalovirus exposure and HLA in healthy donors. Whole-study context: Unique TCRs from HLA-typed donors, around 93 million of them, were held in an early data release.

Comment on this clone: What it recognizes is unknown.

With 60 Vbeta and 13 Jbeta primers, the PCR was carried out. Profiling relied on immunoSEQ multiplex PCR, and the TCRdb table lists in-frame clones only, not all of them. The sample contains approximately 100,000 clones, 75% of which appear only once. CDR1 and CDR2 (germline): MNHNS, SASEGT. V gave up 6 bases and J gave up 5 bases; unmatched junction bases: 13. The CDR3 has 15 residues. General study results and limits: A link between a missense DCLRE1C variant and TCR beta V- and J-gene trimming emerged from a later analysis. As was reported, the classifier diagnosed cytomegalovirus status with high specificity and sensitivity.

This TCR derives from a male donor in good health and CMV-seropositive. This chain connects TRBV6-1 to TRBJ2-7; 7 positions match TRBD2. Material: PBMCs. CDR3 residues: CASSPLTSDGNEQYF. In nucleotides, the CDR3 is TGTGCCAGCAGCCCACTTACTAGCGATGGCAACGAGCAGTACTTC.